This T cell receptor (beta chain) was recorded in a study of shared clonotypes between healthy human individuals. Germline V gene data show CDR1 as MDHEN and CDR2 as SYDVKM. Between the trimmed V and J ends, which lost 4 bases and 1 base, there was a span of 13 bases. The CDR3 totals 15 residues. Measured with immunoSEQ multiplex PCR; TCRdb has only the in-frame clones, and not every one. Of 330,000 or so clones in the sample, less than 75% were seen once. This rearrangement joins TRBV28 to TRBJ1-1; D is unresolved. The receptor was isolated from a man aged 25 to 40 in good health. The sample was memory CD4+ T cells sorted from blood. As for subset: CD45RA-negative fraction. This CDR3 reads CASSSPLVKNTEAFF. The CDR3 DNA is TGTGCCAGCAGTTCCCCGTTAGTAAAGAACACTGAAGCTTTCTTT.